The TCR beta chain under discussion was sequenced for a study of vaccination and CD4 T cells after COVID-19. The study's findings and limits: Convalescent patients gained a median approximately 88% of their reactive clones only post-vaccination.

Sequenced with the Oncomine TCR Beta short-read assay was DNA taken from cultured CD4+ T cells. Each CDR3 protein is one row after TCRdb ran MiXCR on the PCR reads. This table has some 19,000 distinct CDR3 sequences, around 48% appearing once. CDR3 length: 10 residues. CDR1 is SNHLY and CDR2 is FYNNEI in the germline V gene. The V end lost 4 bases, the J end lost 4 bases, and 1 base lay between the germline ends. This clonotype was recorded a few times. Its specificity is not known. The treatment is: roughly ten-day PBMC culture with coronavirus spike peptide pools or control peptides (ViraFEST assay). Wells contained fewer than 2.5 million PBMCs each, and these were cultured with roughly 11 IU/ml IL-2 and roughly 9.5 ug/ml peptide pools.

This sequence was found in a human donor who had recovered from COVID-19. The rearrangement links TRBV2 to TRBJ1-1; no reliable D call. Source material: CD4+ T cells from blood, cultured in vitro. The CDR3: CASSATEAFF. In nucleotides, the CDR3 is TGTGCCAGCAGTGCCACTGAAGCTTTCTTT. Full variable domain (outside the CDR3, taken from reference TRBV2 and TRBJ1-1): EPEVTQTPSHQVTQMGQEVILRCVPISNHLYFYWYRQILGQKVEFLVSFYNNEISEKSEIFDDQFSVERPDGSNFTLKIRSTKLEDSAMYFCASSATEAFFGQGTRLTVV.